This record covers a single T cell receptor beta chain. This clone was detected a few times. The target of this receptor is not known. No much larger clone is present one base from it, and per-base qualities are unavailable. The data stem from a study of blood T cell repertoires in COVID-19 (dated by TCRdb to about 2020). For context, the study as a whole: Recovered participants in ImmuneRACE Cohort 3 were defined by two consecutive negative NP/OP PCR tests, clearance by a healthcare professional, or resolution of symptoms. Collaborator samples came from the United States, Italy and Spain and covered acute and convalescent phases of COVID-19. The material from the prospective study consisted of cDNA or gDNA derived from T cells, B-cell-depleted T cells, or PBMCs. Subjects who had been exposed to COVID-19, were actively infected with it, or had recovered from it provided the deeply sampled blood TCRbeta repertoires that made up the dataset. The repertoires were made available in a free public database intended to serve as a resource for research on the immune response to SARS-CoV-2. The samples were drawn from two sources: the first 160 participants of the ongoing ImmuneRACE study, and 1,254 subjects contributed by 6 global collaborators. Nearly every sample came with metadata listing a de-identified subject ID, COVID-19 status, age in years and sex. Where HLA class I and class II types were available, the types were taken from metadata supplied by the sample provider, not from assay-based typing.

Study-wide findings and limitations: Clinical and demographic metadata were provided uncurated, with the amount varying by source and participant.

The immunoSEQ Assay, a bias-controlled multiplex PCR, was used to amplify TCRbeta CDR3 regions from genomic DNA. On the study's bioinformatics: The number of nucleated cells in each sample was estimated by amplification of reference gene primers within the assay. To quantify the absolute abundance of each unique TCRbeta CDR3 rearrangement, sequence reads were collapsed and filtered. For each sample, productive Simpson clonality was calculated by taking the square root of Simpson's diversity index across productive rearrangements. The immuneACCESS repertoire file appears here via TCRdb, limited to in-frame rearrangements. These files lack a portion of the clones; in checked studies, under half of the deficit traces to unresolved V genes, and the cause of the others is not known. V, J and clone size are taken as reported in that table, and D and trimming were inferred from the DNA itself. This sample lists around 360,000 clones; around 87% were detected once. Of the sample, roughly 2% is held by the ten largest clones.

Enrolling through a virtual design, the prospective study's participants ranged in age from about 18 to 89 years and lived across 20 to 25 United States geographic areas. In the prospective study, cohorts were assigned on the basis of participant-reported clinical history obtained from a screening survey and a study questionnaire. Each participant in the prospective study had whole blood, serum and a nasopharyngeal or oropharyngeal swab collected by mobile phlebotomists. Over an approximately 2-month period, participants in the prospective study had the option of providing additional blood draws and questionnaires. Before DNA extraction, prospective study blood samples were shipped either frozen or at room temperature. Looking up the germline V gene yields CDR1 SGHTA and CDR2 FQGNSA. Between the V and J ends, shortened by 8 bases and 7 bases respectively, the junction contains 20 bases. From the cysteine up to the phenylalanine, the CDR3 has a length of 14 residues. Just the 42-base CDR3 DNA is kept, in frame starting at base 1.

Input material: PBMCs or T cells enriched from blood (not recorded which). Recombination joined TRBV7-2 with TRBJ1-2; tentative D gene TRBD1, with 5 bases matching. The clonotype comes from a man aged 40-49 years in a cohort exposed to, infected with or recovered from COVID-19 (not recorded which). The CDR3 region has the sequence CASALRQGFGGYTF. The nucleotides are TGTGCCAGCGCACTACGTCAGGGTTTCGGTGGCTACACCTTC.